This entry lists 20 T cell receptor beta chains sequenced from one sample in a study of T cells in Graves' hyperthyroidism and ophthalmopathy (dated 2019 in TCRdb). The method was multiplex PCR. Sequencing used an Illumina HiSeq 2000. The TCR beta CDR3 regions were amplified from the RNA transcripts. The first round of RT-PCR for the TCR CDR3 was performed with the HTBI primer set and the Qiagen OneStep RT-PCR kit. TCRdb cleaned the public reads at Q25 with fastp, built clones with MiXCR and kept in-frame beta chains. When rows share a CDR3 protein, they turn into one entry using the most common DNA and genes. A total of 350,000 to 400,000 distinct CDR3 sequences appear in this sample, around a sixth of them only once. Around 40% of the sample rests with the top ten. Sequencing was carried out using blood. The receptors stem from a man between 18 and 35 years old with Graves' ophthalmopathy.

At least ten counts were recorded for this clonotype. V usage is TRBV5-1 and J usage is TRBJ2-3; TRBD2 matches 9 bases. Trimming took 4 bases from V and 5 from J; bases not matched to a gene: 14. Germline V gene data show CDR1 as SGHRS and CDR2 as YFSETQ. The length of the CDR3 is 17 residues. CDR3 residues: CASSEGLGGGARDTQYF. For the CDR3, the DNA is TGCGCCAGCAGCGAAGGTTTGGGCGGGGGGGCAAGAGATACGCAGTATTTT. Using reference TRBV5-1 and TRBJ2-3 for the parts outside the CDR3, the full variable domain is KAGVTQTPRYLIKTRGQQVTLSCSPISGHRSVSWYQQTPGQGLQFLFEYFSETQRNKGNFPGRFSGRQFSNSRSEMNVSTLELGDSALYLCASSEGLGGGARDTQYFGPGTRLTVL.

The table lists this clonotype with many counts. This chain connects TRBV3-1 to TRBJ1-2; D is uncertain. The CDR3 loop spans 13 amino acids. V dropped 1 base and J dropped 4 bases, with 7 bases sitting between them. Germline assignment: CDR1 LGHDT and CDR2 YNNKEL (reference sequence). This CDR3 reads CASSQGHVYGYTF. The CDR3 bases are TGTGCCAGCAGCCAAGGTCACGTCTATGGCTACACCTTC. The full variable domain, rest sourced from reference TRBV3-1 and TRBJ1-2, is DTAVSQTPKYLVTQMGNDKSIKCEQNLGHDTMYWYKQDSKKFLKIMFSYNNKELIINETVPNRFSPKSPDKAHLNLHINSLELGDSAVYFCASSQGHVYGYTFGSGTRLTVV.

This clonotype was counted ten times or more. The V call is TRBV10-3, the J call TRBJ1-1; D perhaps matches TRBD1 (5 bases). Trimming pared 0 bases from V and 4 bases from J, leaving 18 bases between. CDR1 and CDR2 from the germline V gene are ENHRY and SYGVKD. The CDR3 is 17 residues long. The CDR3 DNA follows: TGTGCCATCAGTGAGTCCGGGGGGATGCTTGTGGGCACTGAAGCTTTCTTT. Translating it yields CAISESGGMLVGTEAFF.

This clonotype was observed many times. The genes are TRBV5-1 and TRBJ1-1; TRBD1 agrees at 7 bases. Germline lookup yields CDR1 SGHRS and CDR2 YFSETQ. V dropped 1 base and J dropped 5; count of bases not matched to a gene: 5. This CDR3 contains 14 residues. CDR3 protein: CASSLYRGSTEAFF. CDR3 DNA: TGCGCCAGCAGCTTGTACAGGGGTTCGACTGAAGCTTTCTTT.

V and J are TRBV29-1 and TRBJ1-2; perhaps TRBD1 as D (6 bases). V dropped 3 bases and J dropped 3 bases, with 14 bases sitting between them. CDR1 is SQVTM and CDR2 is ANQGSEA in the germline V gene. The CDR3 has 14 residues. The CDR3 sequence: CSVDRGTWDYGYTF. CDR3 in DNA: TGCAGCGTTGATAGGGGGACTTGGGACTATGGCTACACCTTC.

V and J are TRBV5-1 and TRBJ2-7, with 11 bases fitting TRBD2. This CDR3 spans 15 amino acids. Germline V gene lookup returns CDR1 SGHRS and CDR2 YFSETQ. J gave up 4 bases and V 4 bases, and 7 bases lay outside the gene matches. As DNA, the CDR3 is TGCGCCAGCAGCAGACCGACTAGCGGGACGTACGAGCAGTACTTC. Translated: CASSRPTSGTYEQYF.

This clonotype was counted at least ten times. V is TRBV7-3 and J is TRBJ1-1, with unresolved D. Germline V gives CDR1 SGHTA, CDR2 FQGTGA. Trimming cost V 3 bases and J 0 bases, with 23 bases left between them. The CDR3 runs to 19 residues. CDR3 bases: TGTGCCAGCAGCTTTGGAGTGATCCCCACTACTAGCATGAACACTGAAGCTTTCTTT. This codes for CASSFGVIPTTSMNTEAFF.

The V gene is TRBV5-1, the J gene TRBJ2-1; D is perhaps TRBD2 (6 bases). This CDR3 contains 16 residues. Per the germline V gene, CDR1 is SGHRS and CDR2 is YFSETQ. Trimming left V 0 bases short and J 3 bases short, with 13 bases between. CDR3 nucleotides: TGCGCCAGCAGCTTGGTTGGTGGGGGAGGCTACAATGAGCAGTTCTTC. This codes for CASSLVGGGGYNEQFF. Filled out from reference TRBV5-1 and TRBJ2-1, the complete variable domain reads KAGVTQTPRYLIKTRGQQVTLSCSPISGHRSVSWYQQTPGQGLQFLFEYFSETQRNKGNFPGRFSGRQFSNSRSEMNVSTLELGDSALYLCASSLVGGGGYNEQFFGPGTRLTVL.

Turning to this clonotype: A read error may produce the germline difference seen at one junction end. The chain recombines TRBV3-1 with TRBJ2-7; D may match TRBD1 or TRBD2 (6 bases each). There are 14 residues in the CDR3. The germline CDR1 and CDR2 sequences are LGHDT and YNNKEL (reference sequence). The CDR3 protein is CASSHSTGGGLNDF. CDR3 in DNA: TGTGCCAGCAGCCACTCAACCGGTGGGGGGCTCAACGACTTC.

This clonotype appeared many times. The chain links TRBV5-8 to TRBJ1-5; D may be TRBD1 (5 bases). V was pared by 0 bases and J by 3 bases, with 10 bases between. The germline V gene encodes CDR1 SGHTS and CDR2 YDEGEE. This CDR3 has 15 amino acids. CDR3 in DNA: TGTGCCAGCAGCTTGGGCGACAGTAACAATCAGCCCCAGCATTTT. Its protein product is CASSLGDSNNQPQHF.

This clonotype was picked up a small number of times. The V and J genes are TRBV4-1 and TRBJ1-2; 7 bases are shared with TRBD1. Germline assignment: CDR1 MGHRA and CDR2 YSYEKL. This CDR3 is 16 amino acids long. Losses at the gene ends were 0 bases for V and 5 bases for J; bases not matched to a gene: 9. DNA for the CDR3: TGCGCCAGCAGCCAAGACTGGCAGGGGGTTAAGTATGGCTACACCTTC. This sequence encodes CASSQDWQGVKYGYTF.

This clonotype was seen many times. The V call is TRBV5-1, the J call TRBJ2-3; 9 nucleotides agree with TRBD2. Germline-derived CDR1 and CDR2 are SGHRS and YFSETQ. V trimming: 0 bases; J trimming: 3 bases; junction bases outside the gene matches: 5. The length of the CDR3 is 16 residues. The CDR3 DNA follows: TGCGCCAGCAGCTTGGGGGCTAGCGGGACAACAGATACGCAGTATTTT. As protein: CASSLGASGTTDTQYF.

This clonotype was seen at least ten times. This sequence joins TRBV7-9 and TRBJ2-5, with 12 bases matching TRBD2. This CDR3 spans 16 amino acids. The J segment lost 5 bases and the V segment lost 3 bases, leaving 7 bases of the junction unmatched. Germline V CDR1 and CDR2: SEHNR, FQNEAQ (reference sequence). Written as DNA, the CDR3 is TGTGCCAGCAGCTTCCGACTAGCGGGGGATCTGGAGACCCAGTACTTC. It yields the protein CASSFRLAGDLETQYF.

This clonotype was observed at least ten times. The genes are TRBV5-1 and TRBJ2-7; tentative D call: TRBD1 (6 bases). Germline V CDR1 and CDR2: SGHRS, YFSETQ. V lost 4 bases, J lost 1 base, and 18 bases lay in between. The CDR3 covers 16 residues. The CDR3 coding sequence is TGCGCCAGCAGCCCAGAGGGGCAGGGGTCTTCCTACGAGCAGTACTTC. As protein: CASSPEGQGSSYEQYF.

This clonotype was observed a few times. Written as DNA, the CDR3 is TGTGCCTGCGGGACCGCTGGCCTCTCTGGGGCCAACGTCCTGACTTTC. This translates into CACGTAGLSGANVLTF. This chain connects TRBV5-4 to TRBJ2-6; D might be TRBD2 (6 bases). Trimming removed 10 bases at V and 0 bases at J, with 17 bases between. CDR3 length: 16 amino acids. Germline CDR1 SGHNT, CDR2 YYREEE (reference sequence).

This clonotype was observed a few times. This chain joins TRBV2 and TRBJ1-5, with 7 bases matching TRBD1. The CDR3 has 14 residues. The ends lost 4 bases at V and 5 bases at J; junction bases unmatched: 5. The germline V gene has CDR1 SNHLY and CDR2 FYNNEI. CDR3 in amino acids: CASSGLGGHQPQHF. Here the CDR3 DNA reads TGTGCCAGCAGTGGATTAGGGGGCCATCAGCCCCAGCATTTT.

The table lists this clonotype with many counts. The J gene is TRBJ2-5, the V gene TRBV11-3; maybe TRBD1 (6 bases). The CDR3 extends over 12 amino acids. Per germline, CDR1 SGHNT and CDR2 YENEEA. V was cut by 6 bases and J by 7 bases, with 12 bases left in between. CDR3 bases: TGTGCCAGCAGGGGACAAACGGGGACCCAGTACTTC. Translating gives CASRGQTGTQYF.

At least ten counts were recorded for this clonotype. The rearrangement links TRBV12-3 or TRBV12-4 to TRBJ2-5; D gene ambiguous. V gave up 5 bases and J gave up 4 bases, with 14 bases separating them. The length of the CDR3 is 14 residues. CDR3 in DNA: TGTGCCAGCAGTCCCCCGGGCCGTATAGAGACCCAGTACTTC. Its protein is CASSPPGRIETQYF.

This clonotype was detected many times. In nucleotides, the CDR3 is TGTGCCAGCAGCCACGGACAGGGCTCTGAAGCTTTCTTT. Translated: CASSHGQGSEAFF. The chain combines TRBV6-2 or TRBV6-3 with TRBJ1-1; 8 bases map to TRBD1. Germline CDR1 and CDR2: MNHEY and SVGEGT. The CDR3 loop spans 13 amino acids. The trim removed 6 bases at V and 6 bases at J, leaving 6 bases unmatched.

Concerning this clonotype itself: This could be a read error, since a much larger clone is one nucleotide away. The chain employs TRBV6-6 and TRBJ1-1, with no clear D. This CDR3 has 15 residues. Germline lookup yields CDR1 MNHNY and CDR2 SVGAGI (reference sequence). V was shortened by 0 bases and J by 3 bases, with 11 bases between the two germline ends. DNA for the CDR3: TGTGCCAGCAGTTACTCGCTACAAGGAGACACTGAAGCTTTCTTT. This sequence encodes CASSYSLQGDTEAFF.